The clone carrying this TCR beta chain was detected many times. Its matching antigen is unknown. Each CDR3 protein is one row after TCRdb ran MiXCR on the reads. Among 76,000 or so distinct CDR3 sequences listed, about 4% were seen once. This specimen belongs to a study of T cell repertoires in cytomegalovirus infection. About the study: TCR beta signatures that were public indicated CMV infection and matching HLA type.

Broader study findings: In two of eight donors, the top clonotype was HLA-C-restricted CMV-specific.

Germline CDR1 is MNHNY and CDR2 is SVGAGI (reference sequence). This CDR3 has 15 amino acids. V gave up 2 bases and J gave up 2 bases, with 10 bases separating them. The material sequenced was PBMCs. The rearrangement links TRBV6-6 to TRBJ1-5; a possible D gene is TRBD1 (6 bases). The source of this sequence is a human donor in good health (CMV status not recorded). Some clones in this sample may be carry-over from other donors' samples. For the CDR3, the DNA is TGTGCCAGCAGTTACGGCAGGGGCGGCAATCAGCCCCAGCATTTT. This gives the protein CASSYGRGGNQPQHF.